A single sample gave rise to the 14 T cell receptor beta chains below, sequenced in a study of blood T cell repertoires in COVID-19. Assay: immunoSEQ multiplex PCR; the TCRdb copy retains only in-frame clones and omits some. Among more than 130,000 clones listed, approximately 91% were seen once. Sequenced material: peripheral blood. The receptor source for this set is a man aged 45 to 65 with active or convalescent COVID-19.

The rearrangement uses TRBV9 and TRBJ2-1; 8 bases agree with TRBD2. Trimming at V came to 7 bases and at J to 3 bases, leaving 9 bases not matched to a gene. CDR1 is SGDLS, CDR2 YYNGEE, per germline. The length of the CDR3 is 15 residues. Here the CDR3 DNA reads TGTGCCAGCTCCTTGGGACTAGAATACTACAATGAGCAGTTCTTC. Encoded protein: CASSLGLEYYNEQFF.

This clone has only a few counts. The gene calls are TRBV18 and TRBJ2-7, with TRBD1 as a possible D gene (6 bases). The CDR3 has 14 amino acids. The V end lost 6 bases, the J end lost 0 bases, and 12 bases lay between the germline ends. Germline-derived CDR1 and CDR2 are KGHSH and LQKENI. The CDR3 sequence is CASSLDSSSYEQYF. The CDR3 nucleotides are TGTGCCAGCTCGTTGGACAGCAGCTCCTACGAGCAGTACTTC.

The chain employs TRBV10-3 and TRBJ2-7; possible D gene TRBD1, 6 bases. Germline CDR1 is ENHRY and CDR2 is SYGVKD. The CDR3 spans 15 residues. Trimming pared 6 bases from V and 5 bases from J, leaving 20 bases between. The CDR3 region is CAIRQTTGFTNEQYF. For the CDR3, the DNA is TGTGCCATCAGACAAACCACAGGGTTCACTAACGAGCAGTACTTC.

The chain joins TRBV18 to TRBJ2-1, with TRBD2 matching 8 bases. CDR1 is KGHSH, CDR2 LQKENI, per germline. The CDR3 covers 15 residues. With 3 bases clipped from V and 3 bases from J, the junction kept 4 bases outside the gene matches. The CDR3 sequence: CASSPSSGDYNEQFF. The CDR3 nucleotides read TGTGCCAGCTCACCTAGTAGCGGGGACTACAATGAGCAGTTCTTC.

The V gene is TRBV6-5, the J gene TRBJ2-7; 8 nucleotides align to TRBD1. Trimming cost V 2 bases and J 5 bases; bases outside gene matches: 8. The germline V gene encodes CDR1 MNHEY and CDR2 SVGAGI. The CDR3 loop spans 15 amino acids. The CDR3 DNA follows: TGTGCCAGCAGTTACACCGGACAGGGCCCCCACGAGCAGTACTTC. It is translated as CASSYTGQGPHEQYF.

This clone showed up just a few times. The rearrangement links TRBV7-9 to TRBJ2-1; D is possibly TRBD1 (5 bases). Germline V gene lookup returns CDR1 SEHNR and CDR2 FQNEAQ (reference sequence). The CDR3 extends over 11 amino acids. The V gene lost 5 bases and the J gene lost 9 bases, with 8 bases spanning the gap. CDR3 DNA sequence: TGTGCCAGCAGCCTCCAGGGTGAGCAGTTCTTC. Its translation is CASSLQGEQFF.

This chain's CDR3 is CASSTRASGSYEQFF. The DNA of the CDR3 is TGTGCCAGCAGCACCCGCGCTAGCGGGAGTTATGAGCAGTTCTTC. V and J are TRBV11-3 and TRBJ2-1, with 10 bases matching TRBD2. Per the germline V gene, CDR1 is SGHNT and CDR2 is YENEEA. V lost 5 bases and J lost 8; bases outside the gene matches: 9. The CDR3 runs 15 residues. Full variable domain (outside the CDR3, taken from reference TRBV11-3 and TRBJ2-1): EAGVVQSPRYKIIEKKQPVAFWCNPISGHNTLYWYLQNLGQGPELLIRYENEEAVDDSQLPKDRFSAERLKGVDSTLKIQPAELGDSAVYLCASSTRASGSYEQFFGPGTRLTVL.

The chain links TRBV24-1 to TRBJ2-2, with TRBD1 matching 7 bases. Unmatched junction bases numbered 12, after V lost 5 bases and J lost 1 base. The CDR3 loop spans 18 amino acids. Germline values: CDR1 KGHDR, CDR2 SFDVKD. CDR3 nucleotides: TGTGCCACCAGTGCAAACCGACAGGGTCGGATGAACACCGGGGAGCTGTTTTTT. This encodes CATSANRQGRMNTGELFF.

This sequence joins TRBV7-9 and TRBJ2-2; TRBD1 aligns across 9 bases. Unmatched junction bases numbered 6, after V lost 3 bases and J lost 7 bases. The CDR3 is 15 residues long. CDR1 is SEHNR, CDR2 FQNEAQ, per germline (reference sequence). As DNA, the CDR3 is TGTGCCAGCAGCTTGGGACAGGGAGGAGGCGGGGAGCTGTTTTTT. Residues: CASSLGQGGGGELFF.

This clone has only one observation. The chain recombines TRBV7-9 with TRBJ1-3; 7 bases fit TRBD1. Germline V CDR1 and CDR2: SEHNR, FQNEAQ (reference sequence). The V and J ends lost 6 bases and 3 bases, in that order; junction bases with no gene match: 5. The CDR3 is 14 residues long. The CDR3 DNA sequence: TGTGCCAGCAGGCCGACAGGGAGTGGAAACACCATATATTTT. It encodes CASRPTGSGNTIYF.

The chain recombines TRBV19 with TRBJ2-7, with D possibly matching TRBD1 (6 bases). Per the germline V gene, CDR1 is LNHDA and CDR2 is SQIVND (reference sequence). This CDR3 spans 14 amino acids. Trimming pared 3 bases from V and 3 bases from J, leaving 12 bases between. For the CDR3, the DNA is TGTGCCAGTAGTATCTTCTACAGGGACTACGAGCAGTACTTC. This gives the protein CASSIFYRDYEQYF.

The rearrangement uses TRBV27 and TRBJ2-4; TRBD2 agrees at 12 bases. CDR3 size: 18 residues. CDR1 and CDR2 (germline): MNHEY, SMNVEV (reference sequence). With 5 bases clipped from V and 3 bases from J, the junction kept 11 bases outside the gene matches. Here the CDR3 DNA reads TGTGCCAGCAGTCGACGACTAGCGGGAGACTCTTTCAAAAACATTCAGTACTTC. Residues: CASSRRLAGDSFKNIQYF.

The chain employs TRBV9 and TRBJ2-7, with TRBD1 as a possible D gene (6 bases). V was cut by 0 bases and J by 2 bases, with 15 bases left in between. The CDR3 is 16 residues long. The germline V gene has CDR1 SGDLS and CDR2 YYNGEE. Here the CDR3 DNA reads TGTGCCAGCAGCGTAGGTTCCAGGGGCGCAGCCTACGAGCAGTACTTC. It is translated as CASSVGSRGAAYEQYF.

The chain is built from TRBV28 and TRBJ1-3; D remains ambiguous. The CDR3 has 14 amino acids. The V and J ends lost 4 bases and 3 bases respectively, with 10 bases between them. Germline-derived CDR1 and CDR2 are MDHEN and SYDVKM. The CDR3 protein is CASSSQVYGNTIYF. DNA of the CDR3: TGTGCCAGCAGTTCCCAGGTTTATGGAAACACCATATATTTT.